Given below is one T cell receptor beta chain in context. Trimming took 3 bases from V and 3 from J, leaving 17 bases between them. This CDR3 comprises 17 residues. Germline CDR1 and CDR2: LGHNA and YSLEER. The sample comes from a study of OX40 agonist ivuxolimab in advanced cancers. Method: immunoSEQ multiplex PCR; TCRdb's copy keeps in-frame clones and lacks some. The sample has 45,000 to 65,000 clones; just under 80% are singletons. Sample: CD4+ or CD8+ T cells sorted from blood, taken in a trial of the OX40 agonist ivuxolimab. The receptor was derived from an adult with an advanced solid tumor such as melanoma, head and neck, liver or kidney cancer. V is TRBV4-3 and J is TRBJ2-2; a possible D gene is TRBD1 (5 bases). Here the CDR3 reads CASSQVTIAGYTGELFF. The CDR3 nucleotides read TGCGCCAGCAGCCAGGTAACCATTGCAGGGTACACCGGGGAGCTGTTTTTT.